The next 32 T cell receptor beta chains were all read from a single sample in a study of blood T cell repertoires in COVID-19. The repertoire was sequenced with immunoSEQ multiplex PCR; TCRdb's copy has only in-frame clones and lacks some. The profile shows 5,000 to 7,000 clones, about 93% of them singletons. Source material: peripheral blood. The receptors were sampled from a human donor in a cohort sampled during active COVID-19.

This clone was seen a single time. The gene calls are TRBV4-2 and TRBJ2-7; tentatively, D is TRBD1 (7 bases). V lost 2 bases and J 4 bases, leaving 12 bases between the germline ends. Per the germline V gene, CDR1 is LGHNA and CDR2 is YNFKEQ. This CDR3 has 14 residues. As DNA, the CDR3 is TGTGCCAGCAGCCAACTGACAGGGAGGTACGAGCAGTACTTC. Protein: CASSQLTGRYEQYF.

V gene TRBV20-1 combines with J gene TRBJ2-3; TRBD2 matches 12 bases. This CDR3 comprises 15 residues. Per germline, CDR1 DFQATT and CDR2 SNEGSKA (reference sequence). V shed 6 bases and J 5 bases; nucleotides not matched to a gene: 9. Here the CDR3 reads CSASLAGGLGDTQYF. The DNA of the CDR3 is TGCAGTGCCAGTCTAGCGGGAGGGTTGGGAGATACGCAGTATTTT.

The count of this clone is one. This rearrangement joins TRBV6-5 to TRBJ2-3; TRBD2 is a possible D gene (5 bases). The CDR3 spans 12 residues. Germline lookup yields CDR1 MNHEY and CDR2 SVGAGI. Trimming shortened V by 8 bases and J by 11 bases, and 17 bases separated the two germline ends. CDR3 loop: CASSLEGQGQYF. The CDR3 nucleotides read TGTGCCAGCTCCCTCGAGGGCCAAGGGCAGTATTTT.

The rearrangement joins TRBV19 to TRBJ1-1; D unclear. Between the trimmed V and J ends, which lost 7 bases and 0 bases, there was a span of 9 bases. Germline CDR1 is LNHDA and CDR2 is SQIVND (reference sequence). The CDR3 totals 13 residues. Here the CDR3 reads CASTSNLNTEAFF. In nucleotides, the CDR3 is TGTGCCAGTACATCTAACTTGAACACTGAAGCTTTCTTT.

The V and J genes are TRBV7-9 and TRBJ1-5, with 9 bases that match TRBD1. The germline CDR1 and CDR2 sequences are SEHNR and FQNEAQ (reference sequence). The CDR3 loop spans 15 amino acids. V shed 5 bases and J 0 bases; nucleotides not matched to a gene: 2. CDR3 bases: TGTGCCAGCAGCCGGACAGGGGATAGCAATCAGCCCCAGCATTTT. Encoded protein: CASSRTGDSNQPQHF.

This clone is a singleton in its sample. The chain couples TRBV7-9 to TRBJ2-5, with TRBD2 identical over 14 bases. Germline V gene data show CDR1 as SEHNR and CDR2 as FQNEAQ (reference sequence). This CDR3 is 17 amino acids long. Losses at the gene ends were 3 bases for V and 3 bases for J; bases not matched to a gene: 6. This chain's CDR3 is CASSLGLAGASEETQYF. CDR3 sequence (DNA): TGTGCCAGCAGCTTGGGACTAGCGGGAGCTTCGGAAGAGACCCAGTACTTC.

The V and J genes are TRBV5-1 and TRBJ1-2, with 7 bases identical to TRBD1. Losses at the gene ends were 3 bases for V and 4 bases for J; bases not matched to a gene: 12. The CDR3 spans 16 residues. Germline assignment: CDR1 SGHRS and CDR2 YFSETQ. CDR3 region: CASSWTTGVMGYGYTF. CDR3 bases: TGCGCCAGCAGCTGGACCACAGGGGTGATGGGCTATGGCTACACCTTC. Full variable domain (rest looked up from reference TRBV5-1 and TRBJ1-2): KAGVTQTPRYLIKTRGQQVTLSCSPISGHRSVSWYQQTPGQGLQFLFEYFSETQRNKGNFPGRFSGRQFSNSRSEMNVSTLELGDSALYLCASSWTTGVMGYGYTFGSGTRLTVV.

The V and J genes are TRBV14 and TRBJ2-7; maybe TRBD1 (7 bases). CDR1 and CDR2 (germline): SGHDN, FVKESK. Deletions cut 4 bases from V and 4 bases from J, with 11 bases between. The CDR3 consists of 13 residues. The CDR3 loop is CASSRAGGYEQYF. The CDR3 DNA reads TGTGCCAGCAGCCGCGCAGGGGGGTACGAGCAGTACTTC.

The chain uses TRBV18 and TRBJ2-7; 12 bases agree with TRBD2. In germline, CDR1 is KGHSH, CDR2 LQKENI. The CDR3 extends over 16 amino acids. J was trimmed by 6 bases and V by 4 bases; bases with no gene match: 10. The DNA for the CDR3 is TGTGCCAGCTCACAGATCCTAGCGGGAGGGCCCCTCGAGCAGTACTTC. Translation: CASSQILAGGPLEQYF.

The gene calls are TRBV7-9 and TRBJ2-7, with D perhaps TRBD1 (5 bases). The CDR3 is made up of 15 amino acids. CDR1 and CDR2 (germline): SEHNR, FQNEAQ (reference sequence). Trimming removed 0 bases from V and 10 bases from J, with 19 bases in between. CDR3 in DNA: TGTGCCAGCAGCTTAGCGGTCGGACATTATTACCCACAGTACTTC. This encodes CASSLAVGHYYPQYF.

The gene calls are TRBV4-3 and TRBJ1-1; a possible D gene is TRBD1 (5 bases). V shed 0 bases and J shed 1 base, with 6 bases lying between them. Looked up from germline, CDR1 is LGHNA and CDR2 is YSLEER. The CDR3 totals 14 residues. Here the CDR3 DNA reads TGCGCCAGCAGCCAAGATAGGGGGAACACTGAAGCTTTCTTT. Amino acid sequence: CASSQDRGNTEAFF.

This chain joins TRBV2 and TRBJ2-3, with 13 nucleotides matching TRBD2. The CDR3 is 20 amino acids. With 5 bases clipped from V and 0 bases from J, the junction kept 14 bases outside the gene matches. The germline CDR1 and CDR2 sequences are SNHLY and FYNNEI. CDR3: CASSRSPTSGRTRSTDTQYF. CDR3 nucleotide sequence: TGTGCCAGCAGTCGATCCCCGACTAGCGGGAGGACCAGGAGCACAGATACGCAGTATTTT. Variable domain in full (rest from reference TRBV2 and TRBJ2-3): EPEVTQTPSHQVTQMGQEVILRCVPISNHLYFYWYRQILGQKVEFLVSFYNNEISEKSEIFDDQFSVERPDGSNFTLKIRSTKLEDSAMYFCASSRSPTSGRTRSTDTQYFGPGTRLTVL.

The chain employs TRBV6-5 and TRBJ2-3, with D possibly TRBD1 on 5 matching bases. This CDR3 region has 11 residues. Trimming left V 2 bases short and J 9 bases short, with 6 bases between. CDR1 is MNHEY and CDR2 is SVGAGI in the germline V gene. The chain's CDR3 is CASSYKGTQYF. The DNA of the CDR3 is TGTGCCAGCAGTTACAAGGGGACGCAGTATTTT.

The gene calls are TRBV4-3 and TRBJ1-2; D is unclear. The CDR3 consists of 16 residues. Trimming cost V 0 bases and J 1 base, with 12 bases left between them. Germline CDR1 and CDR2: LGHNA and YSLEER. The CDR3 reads CASSQENSGGNYGYTF. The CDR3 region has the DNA TGCGCCAGCAGCCAAGAAAATAGCGGAGGTAACTATGGCTACACCTTC.

The CDR3: CASSKAYGGTGVEETDNEQFF. In DNA, the CDR3 is TGTGCCAGCAGCAAAGCCTATGGTGGGACAGGCGTCGAAGAAACCGACAATGAGCAGTTCTTC. The chain employs TRBV21-1 and TRBJ2-1; TRBD1 reflects the table's D call only, with no check against the DNA. TRBV21-1 is a pseudogene. This CDR3 has 21 amino acids.

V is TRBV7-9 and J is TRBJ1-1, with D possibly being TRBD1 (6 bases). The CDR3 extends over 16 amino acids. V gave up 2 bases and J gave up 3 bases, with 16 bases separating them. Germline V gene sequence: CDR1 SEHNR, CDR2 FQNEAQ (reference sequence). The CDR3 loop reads CASSLRTAGEYTEAFF. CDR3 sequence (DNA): TGTGCCAGCAGCTTAAGAACGGCAGGGGAGTACACTGAAGCTTTCTTT. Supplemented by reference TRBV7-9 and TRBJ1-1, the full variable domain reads DTGVSQNPRHKITKRGQNVTFRCDPISEHNRLYWYRQTLGQGPEFLTYFQNEAQLEKSRLLSDRFSAERPKGSFSTLEIQRTEQGDSAMYLCASSLRTAGEYTEAFFGQGTRLTVV.

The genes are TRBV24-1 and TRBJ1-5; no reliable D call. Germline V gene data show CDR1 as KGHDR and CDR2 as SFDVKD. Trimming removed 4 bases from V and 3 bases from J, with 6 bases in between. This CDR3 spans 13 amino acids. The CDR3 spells CATSDRHNQPQHF. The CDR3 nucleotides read TGTGCCACCAGTGACCGACACAATCAGCCCCAGCATTTT.

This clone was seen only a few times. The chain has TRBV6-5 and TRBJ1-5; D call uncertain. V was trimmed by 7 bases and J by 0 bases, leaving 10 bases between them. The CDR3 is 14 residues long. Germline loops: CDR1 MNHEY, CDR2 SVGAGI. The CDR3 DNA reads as TGTGCCAGCACGTCAGGCGATAGCAATCAGCCCCAGCATTTT. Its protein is CASTSGDSNQPQHF.

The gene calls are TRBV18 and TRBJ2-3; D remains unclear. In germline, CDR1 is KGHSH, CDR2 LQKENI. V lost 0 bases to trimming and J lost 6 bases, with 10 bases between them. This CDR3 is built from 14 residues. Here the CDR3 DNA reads TGTGCCAGCTCACCACCGGCAAGTACGGATACGCAGTATTTT. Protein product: CASSPPASTDTQYF.

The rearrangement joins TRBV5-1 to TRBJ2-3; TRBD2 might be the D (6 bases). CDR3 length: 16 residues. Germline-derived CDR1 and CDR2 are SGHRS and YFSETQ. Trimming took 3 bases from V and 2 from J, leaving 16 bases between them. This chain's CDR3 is CASSYTRDPYTDTQYF. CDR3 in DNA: TGCGCCAGCAGCTACACGCGGGACCCCTACACAGATACGCAGTATTTT.

CDR3 residues: CASSQTSGAGNEQFF. In DNA form, the CDR3 reads TGTGCCAGCTCCCAGACTAGCGGGGCAGGCAATGAGCAGTTCTTC. V gene TRBV18 combines with J gene TRBJ2-1; 11 bases are a match to TRBD2. The CDR3 covers 15 residues. CDR1 and CDR2 from the germline V gene are KGHSH and LQKENI. V trimming: 6 bases; J trimming: 6 bases; junction bases outside the gene matches: 7.

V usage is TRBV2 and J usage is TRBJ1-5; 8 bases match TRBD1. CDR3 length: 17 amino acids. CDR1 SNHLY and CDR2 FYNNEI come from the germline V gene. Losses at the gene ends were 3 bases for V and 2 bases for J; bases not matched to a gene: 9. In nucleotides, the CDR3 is TGTGCCAGCAGTGATCTAACAGGGGGACGAGGCAATCAGCCCCAGCATTTT. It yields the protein CASSDLTGGRGNQPQHF.

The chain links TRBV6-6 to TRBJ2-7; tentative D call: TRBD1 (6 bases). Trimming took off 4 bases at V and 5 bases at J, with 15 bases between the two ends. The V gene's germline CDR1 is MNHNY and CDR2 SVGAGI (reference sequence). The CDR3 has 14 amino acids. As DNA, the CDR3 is TGTGCCAGCAGTTCTGAGGGACATTCAGACGAGCAGTACTTC. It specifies CASSSEGHSDEQYF.

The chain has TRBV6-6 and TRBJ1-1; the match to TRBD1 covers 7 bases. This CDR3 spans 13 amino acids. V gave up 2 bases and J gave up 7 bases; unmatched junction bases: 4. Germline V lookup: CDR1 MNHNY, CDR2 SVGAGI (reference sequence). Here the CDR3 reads CASSYNRGVEAFF. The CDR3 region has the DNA TGTGCCAGCAGTTACAACAGGGGCGTTGAAGCTTTCTTT.

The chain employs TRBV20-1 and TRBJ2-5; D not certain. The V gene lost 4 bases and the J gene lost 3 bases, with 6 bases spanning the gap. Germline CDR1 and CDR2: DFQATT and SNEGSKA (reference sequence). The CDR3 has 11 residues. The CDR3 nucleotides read TGCAGTGCTATTCCCAAAGAGACCCAGTACTTC. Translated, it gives CSAIPKETQYF.

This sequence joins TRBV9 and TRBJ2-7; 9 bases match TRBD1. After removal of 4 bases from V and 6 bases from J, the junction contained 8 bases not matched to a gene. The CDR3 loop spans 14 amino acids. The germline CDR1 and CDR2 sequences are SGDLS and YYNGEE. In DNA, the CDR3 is TGTGCCAGCAGCCCCCGGGACAGGGATGTCGAGCAGTACTTC. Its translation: CASSPRDRDVEQYF.

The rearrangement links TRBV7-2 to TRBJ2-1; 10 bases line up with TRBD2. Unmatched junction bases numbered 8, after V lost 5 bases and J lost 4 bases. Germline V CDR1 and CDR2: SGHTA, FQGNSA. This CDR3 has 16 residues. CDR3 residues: CASSMTGSGRYNEQFF. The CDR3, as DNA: TGTGCCAGCAGCATGACGGGTAGCGGGAGGTACAATGAGCAGTTCTTC.

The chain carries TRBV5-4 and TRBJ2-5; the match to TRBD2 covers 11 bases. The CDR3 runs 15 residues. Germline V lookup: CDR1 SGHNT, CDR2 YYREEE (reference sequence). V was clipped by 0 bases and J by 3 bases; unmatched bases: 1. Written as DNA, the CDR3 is TGTGCCAGCAGCTTGGGTAGCGGGAGGGAAGAGACCCAGTACTTC. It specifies CASSLGSGREETQYF. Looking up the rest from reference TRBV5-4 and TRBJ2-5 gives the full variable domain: ETGVTQSPTHLIKTRGQQVTLRCSSQSGHNTVSWYQQALGQGPQFIFQYYREEENGRGNFPPRFSGLQFPNYSSELNVNALELDDSALYLCASSLGSGREETQYFGPGTRLLVL.

CDR3: CASSFPLRGETQYF. The CDR3 coding sequence is TGTGCCAGCAGTTTTCCGCTCCGCGGAGAGACCCAGTACTTC. The chain links TRBV28 to TRBJ2-5; D is unclear. Germline assignment: CDR1 MDHEN and CDR2 SYDVKM. Trimming removed 3 bases from V and 4 bases from J, with 12 bases in between. The CDR3 contains 14 residues.

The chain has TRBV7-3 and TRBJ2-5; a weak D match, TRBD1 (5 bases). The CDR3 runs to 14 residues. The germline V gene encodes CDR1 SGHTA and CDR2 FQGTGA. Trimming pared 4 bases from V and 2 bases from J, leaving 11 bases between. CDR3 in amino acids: CASSSGRGQETQYF. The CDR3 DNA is TGTGCCAGCAGCTCTGGAAGGGGTCAAGAGACCCAGTACTTC.

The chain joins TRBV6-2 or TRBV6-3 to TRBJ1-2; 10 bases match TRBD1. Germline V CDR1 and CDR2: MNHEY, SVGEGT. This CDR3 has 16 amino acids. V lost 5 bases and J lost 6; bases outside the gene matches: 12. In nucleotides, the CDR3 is TGTGCCAGCAGTCTCCCGGCGGGGACAGGGGTTGATGGCTACACCTTC. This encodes CASSLPAGTGVDGYTF.

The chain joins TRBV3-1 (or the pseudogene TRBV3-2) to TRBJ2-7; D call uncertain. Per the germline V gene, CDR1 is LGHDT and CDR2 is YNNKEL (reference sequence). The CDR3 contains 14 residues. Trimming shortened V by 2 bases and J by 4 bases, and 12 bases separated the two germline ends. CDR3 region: CASSQNPEAYEQYF. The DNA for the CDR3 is TGTGCCAGCAGCCAAAACCCTGAGGCGTACGAGCAGTACTTC.